These 32 T cell receptor beta chains were sequenced from one sample in a study of cytomegalovirus exposure and HLA in healthy donors. PCR employed 60 Vbeta and 13 Jbeta primers. The data were produced by immunoSEQ multiplex PCR, yet TCRdb's version contains in-frame clones alone and is incomplete. The table shows around 140,000 clones, with roughly 8.8% occurring only once. The sequencing input was PBMCs. The source is a woman in her thirties or forties in good health and CMV-seropositive.

This rearrangement joins TRBV5-6 to TRBJ2-3; D may be TRBD2 (6 bases). The ends were cut back, 3 bases at V and 7 bases at J, with 27 bases in the middle. Germline assignment: CDR1 SGHDT and CDR2 YYEEEE. This CDR3 region has 18 residues. CDR3 in amino acids: CASSSRQLAPAAWNTQYF. For the CDR3, the DNA is TGTGCCAGCAGCTCCCGCCAACTAGCCCCTGCGGCGTGGAATACGCAGTATTTT. Complete variable domain (other parts from reference TRBV5-6 and TRBJ2-3): DAGVTQSPTHLIKTRGQQVTLRCSPKSGHDTVSWYQQALGQGPQFIFQYYEEEERQRGNFPDRFSGHQFPNYSSELNVNALLLGDSALYLCASSSRQLAPAAWNTQYFGPGTRLTVL.

The J gene is TRBJ2-7, the V gene TRBV2, with TRBD1 as a possible D gene (5 bases). The V and J ends lost 1 base and 3 bases respectively, with 13 bases between them. There are 15 residues in the CDR3. Germline CDR1 reads SNHLY; CDR2 reads FYNNEI. Here the CDR3 DNA reads TGTGCCAGCAGTGAAGAAGGGGTTCGGCGCTACGAGCAGTACTTC. It is translated as CASSEEGVRRYEQYF. Full variable domain (remainder filled in from reference TRBV2 and TRBJ2-7): EPEVTQTPSHQVTQMGQEVILRCVPISNHLYFYWYRQILGQKVEFLVSFYNNEISEKSEIFDDQFSVERPDGSNFTLKIRSTKLEDSAMYFCASSEEGVRRYEQYFGPGTRLTVT.

The CDR3 sequence: CASSILDSNQPQHF. DNA for the CDR3: TGTGCCAGTAGTATATTAGACAGTAATCAGCCCCAGCATTTT. This chain joins TRBV19 and TRBJ1-5, with a weak D call TRBD1 (5 bases). The CDR3 spans 14 residues. V lost 2 bases to trimming and J lost 4 bases, with 9 bases between them. Germline lookup yields CDR1 LNHDA and CDR2 SQIVND (reference sequence).

This clone has only a few counts. The chain recombines TRBV6-5 with TRBJ2-1, with D tentatively TRBD1 (6 bases). Germline V gene sequence: CDR1 MNHEY, CDR2 SVGAGI. This CDR3 comprises 12 residues. Trimming took 10 bases from V and 15 from J, leaving 22 bases between them. The chain's CDR3 is CATQKNGQFMFF. DNA for the CDR3: TGTGCCACCCAGAAAAACGGACAGTTTATGTTCTTC.

This clone was seen more than once but under ten times. The chain recombines TRBV6-6 with TRBJ1-4; D might be TRBD1 (5 bases). This CDR3 comprises 13 residues. V shed 7 bases and J shed 10 bases, with 16 bases lying between them. Germline CDR1 and CDR2: MNHNY and SVGAGI (reference sequence). Here the CDR3 reads CASTQADGGKLFF. In nucleotides, the CDR3 is TGTGCCAGCACCCAAGCCGACGGGGGAAAACTGTTTTTT.

This clone was counted only a few times. The chain has TRBV6-1 and TRBJ1-2; D remains ambiguous. The CDR3 sequence is 12 residues long. Trimming took off 7 bases at V and 11 bases at J, with 17 bases between the two ends. Germline values: CDR1 MNHNS, CDR2 SASEGT. The CDR3 bases are TGTGCCAGCATGAATTTAGCTGACGAATACACCTTC. This encodes CASMNLADEYTF.

This chain connects TRBV5-4 to TRBJ2-2, with 8 positions matching TRBD2. The junction had 6 bases not matched to a gene; V was cut back by 4 bases and J by 4 bases. CDR3 length equals 15 residues. Germline V gene data show CDR1 as SGHNT and CDR2 as YYREEE (reference sequence). In nucleotides, the CDR3 is TGTGCCAGCAGCCAGGGAGCGGGGGCCACCGGGGAGCTGTTTTTT. Translating gives CASSQGAGATGELFF. Combining the CDR3 with reference TRBV5-4 and TRBJ2-2 gives the whole variable domain ETGVTQSPTHLIKTRGQQVTLRCSSQSGHNTVSWYQQALGQGPQFIFQYYREEENGRGNFPPRFSGLQFPNYSSELNVNALELDDSALYLCASSQGAGATGELFFGEGSRLTVL.

This chain joins TRBV7-6 and TRBJ2-1; 12 bases are shared with TRBD2. Looked up from germline, CDR1 is SGHVS and CDR2 is FNYEAQ. This CDR3 spans 19 amino acids. V shed 1 base and J 7 bases; nucleotides not matched to a gene: 14. In nucleotides, the CDR3 is TGTGCCAGCAGCTTAGTGCGACGCCCTAGCGGGGGGGCCATTAATGAGCAGTTCTTC. Translating it yields CASSLVRRPSGGAINEQFF.

The V gene is TRBV2, the J gene TRBJ2-5, with D tentatively TRBD2 (5 bases). This CDR3 comprises 16 residues. Germline V CDR1 and CDR2: SNHLY, FYNNEI. V lost 5 bases to trimming and J lost 6 bases, with 22 bases between them. Here the CDR3 DNA reads TGTGCCAGCAGTAGCAACCTTGAATCTCGAGGGAAGACCCAGTACTTC. Translated, it gives CASSSNLESRGKTQYF.

This chain connects TRBV2 to TRBJ1-3, with D uncertain. CDR3 length: 15 residues. V lost 4 bases and J 0 bases, leaving 10 bases between the germline ends. Germline CDR1 is SNHLY and CDR2 is FYNNEI. The DNA for the CDR3 is TGTGCCAGCAGTGCTTACAGAGACTCTGGAAACACCATATATTTT. Translating gives CASSAYRDSGNTIYF.

The chain combines TRBV5-4 with TRBJ1-2; 9 bases are shared with TRBD1. In germline, CDR1 is SGHNT, CDR2 YYREEE (reference sequence). The ends lost 4 bases at V and 7 bases at J; junction bases unmatched: 8. The CDR3 is 14 amino acids. The chain's CDR3 is CASSQRGQGGGYTF. The CDR3 nucleotides read TGTGCCAGCAGCCAACGGGGACAGGGTGGTGGCTACACCTTC. Combining the CDR3 with reference TRBV5-4 and TRBJ1-2 gives the whole variable domain ETGVTQSPTHLIKTRGQQVTLRCSSQSGHNTVSWYQQALGQGPQFIFQYYREEENGRGNFPPRFSGLQFPNYSSELNVNALELDDSALYLCASSQRGQGGGYTFGSGTRLTVV.

The CDR3 region is CASSQAGINTEAFF. The CDR3 DNA reads as TGTGCCAGCAGCCAAGCCGGGATAAACACTGAAGCTTTCTTT. V is TRBV5-6 and J is TRBJ1-1; D call uncertain. The V gene's germline CDR1 is SGHDT and CDR2 YYEEEE. The CDR3 spans 14 residues. Trimming took 4 bases from V and 2 from J, leaving 12 bases between them. The whole variable domain, remainder taken from reference TRBV5-6 and TRBJ1-1, is DAGVTQSPTHLIKTRGQQVTLRCSPKSGHDTVSWYQQALGQGPQFIFQYYEEEERQRGNFPDRFSGHQFPNYSSELNVNALLLGDSALYLCASSQAGINTEAFFGQGTRLTVV.

The chain combines TRBV14 with TRBJ1-1; D possibly corresponds to TRBD1 (6 bases). The CDR3 length is 15 residues. The V and J ends lost 4 bases and 1 base respectively, with 13 bases between them. From germline, CDR1 is SGHDN and CDR2 FVKESK. The CDR3 DNA reads as TGTGCCAGCAGCCGAGGGACAACTAAGAACACTGAAGCTTTCTTT. Translating gives CASSRGTTKNTEAFF.

The CDR3 here is CASSEAAGAGAQYF. The CDR3, as DNA: TGTGCCAGCAGTGAAGCAGCGGGTGCAGGAGCGCAGTATTTT. The chain couples TRBV6-1 to TRBJ2-3; TRBD2 is a possible D gene (6 bases). There are 14 residues in the CDR3. Per the germline V gene, CDR1 is MNHNS and CDR2 is SASEGT. V was clipped by 0 bases and J by 10 bases, with 14 bases between them.

In this sample, this clone turned up a few times. The chain recombines TRBV7-3 with TRBJ1-1, with D maybe TRBD1 (6 bases). The CDR3 has 15 amino acids. The V gene's germline CDR1 is SGHTA and CDR2 FQGTGA. V lost 2 bases, J lost 0 bases, and 10 bases lay in between. CDR3 in amino acids: CASSLVGGLNTEAFF. The CDR3 coding sequence is TGTGCCAGCAGCTTAGTGGGGGGGCTGAACACTGAAGCTTTCTTT.

This chain uses TRBV1 with TRBJ1-1. TRBV1 constitutes a pseudogene. The CDR3 totals 14 residues. The CDR3 DNA sequence: TGCACCAGCAGCCAGGGGGGAGTAGGCACTGAAGCTTTCTTT. It specifies CTSSQGGVGTEAFF.

Only a few counts were recorded for this clone. This sequence joins TRBV25-1 and TRBJ2-1; maybe TRBD2 (5 bases). The V end was cut by 3 bases, the J end by 6 bases, with 12 bases between. Germline lookup yields CDR1 MGHDK and CDR2 SYGVNS. The CDR3 has 14 residues. CDR3 sequence: CASSENGGSNEQFF. As DNA, the CDR3 is TGTGCCAGCAGTGAGAACGGAGGTAGCAATGAGCAGTTCTTC.

This clone occurred a few times. The chain is built from TRBV7-2 and TRBJ1-2; D is ambiguous. The CDR3 sequence is 19 residues long. V lost 2 bases, J lost 1 base, and 23 bases lay in between. The germline V gene encodes CDR1 SGHTA and CDR2 FQGNSA. The CDR3 DNA reads TGTGCCAGCAGCTTATATCCCAGTCCTTCCCAGCGTTATAACTATGGCTACACCTTC. The encoded protein is CASSLYPSPSQRYNYGYTF.

The chain combines TRBV5-1 with TRBJ2-5; 8 nucleotides match TRBD2. CDR3 length equals 15 residues. The germline V gene encodes CDR1 SGHRS and CDR2 YFSETQ. J gave up 2 bases and V 5 bases, and 8 bases lay outside the gene matches. The CDR3 DNA sequence: TGCGCCAGCAGATCCCTAGCGGGCTTACAAGAGACCCAGTACTTC. Protein product: CASRSLAGLQETQYF.

This chain connects TRBV6-5 to TRBJ2-7, with no clear D. The CDR3 extends over 11 amino acids. Germline values: CDR1 MNHEY, CDR2 SVGAGI. V lost 2 bases and J 7 bases, leaving 6 bases between the germline ends. Here the CDR3 reads CASSYGREQYF. The DNA of the CDR3 is TGTGCCAGCAGTTACGGGCGAGAGCAGTACTTC.

V and J are TRBV7-2 and TRBJ1-5, with a possible D match to TRBD1 (6 bases). CDR1 is SGHTA and CDR2 is FQGNSA in the germline V gene. V lost 1 base and J 4 bases, leaving 11 bases between the germline ends. The CDR3 has 15 residues. The CDR3 bases are TGTGCCAGCAGCTTAGGGGGACAACCAAATCAGCCCCAGCATTTT. Protein: CASSLGGQPNQPQHF. Based on the CDR3 plus reference TRBV7-2 and TRBJ1-5, the full variable domain is GAGVSQSPSNKVTEKGKDVELRCDPISGHTALYWYRQSLGQGLEFLIYFQGNSAPDKSGLPSDRFSAERTGGSVSTLTIQRTQQEDSAVYLCASSLGGQPNQPQHFGDGTRLSIL.

The chain uses TRBV19 and TRBJ1-2; the match to TRBD1 covers 10 bases. J was trimmed by 8 bases and V by 5 bases; bases with no gene match: 14. The CDR3 totals 16 residues. Per germline, CDR1 LNHDA and CDR2 SQIVND (reference sequence). CDR3 region: CASSPTGTGDKGGYTF. The CDR3 DNA follows: TGTGCCAGTAGTCCCACCGGGACAGGGGACAAAGGAGGCTACACCTTC.

This clone was seen a handful of times. The chain employs TRBV7-9 and TRBJ1-3; possible D gene TRBD1, 5 bases. V was pared by 2 bases and J by 0 bases, with 17 bases between. The germline gives CDR1 SEHNR, CDR2 FQNEAQ (reference sequence). This CDR3 spans 18 amino acids. The CDR3 sequence is CASSLSPLMGGSGNTIYF. For the CDR3, the DNA is TGTGCCAGCAGCTTATCCCCTCTTATGGGGGGCTCTGGAAACACCATATATTTT.

This chain joins TRBV7-8 and TRBJ1-1, with TRBD1 identical over 7 bases. J was trimmed by 4 bases and V by 4 bases; bases with no gene match: 6. The CDR3 has 14 residues. Germline V gene lookup returns CDR1 SGHVS and CDR2 FQNEAQ. As DNA, the CDR3 is TGTGCCAGCAGCTCAACAGGGGTCGGCACTGAAGCTTTCTTT. It yields the protein CASSSTGVGTEAFF.

This clone was counted a few times. The gene calls are TRBV6-5 and TRBJ1-1; no definite D call. CDR1 and CDR2 from the germline V gene are MNHEY and SVGAGI. Trimming took 4 bases from V and 4 from J, leaving 13 bases between them. This CDR3 is built from 14 residues. CDR3 in DNA: TGTGCCAGCAGTTTGGGCCCGCCGGCCACTGAAGCTTTCTTT. Translated: CASSLGPPATEAFF.

This clone was observed a few times. The rearrangement joins TRBV18 to TRBJ1-1; a weak D match, TRBD1 (5 bases). The CDR3 runs 12 residues. The germline V gene has CDR1 KGHSH and CDR2 LQKENI. The V and J ends lost 4 bases and 4 bases respectively, with 7 bases between them. CDR3 in DNA: TGTGCCAGCTCACTAAGGGGCACTGAAGCTTTCTTT. This translates into CASSLRGTEAFF.

The rearrangement uses TRBV6-1 and TRBJ1-1; the match to TRBD1 covers 8 bases. The V and J ends lost 3 bases and 3 bases, in that order; junction bases with no gene match: 12. Germline lookup yields CDR1 MNHNS and CDR2 SASEGT. This CDR3 is 17 amino acids long. CDR3 in DNA: TGTGCCAGCAGTGACGACAGGGGCGCGTTCCCCTACACTGAAGCTTTCTTT. Translated: CASSDDRGAFPYTEAFF.

This chain connects TRBV18 to TRBJ2-7, with TRBD1 as a possible D gene (6 bases). Trimming cost V 4 bases and J 1 base, with 11 bases left between them. Germline V gives CDR1 KGHSH, CDR2 LQKENI. This CDR3 has 14 residues. The CDR3 loop is CASSLYRDSYEQYF. DNA for the CDR3: TGTGCCAGCTCACTATACAGGGATTCCTACGAGCAGTACTTC.

The chain employs TRBV2 and TRBJ1-2; D gene uncertain. Per the germline V gene, CDR1 is SNHLY and CDR2 is FYNNEI. V lost 2 bases, J lost 2 bases, and 9 bases lay in between. The CDR3 sequence is 14 residues long. The CDR3 protein is CASSEWGGNYGYTF. The CDR3 coding sequence is TGTGCCAGCAGTGAATGGGGAGGAAACTATGGCTACACCTTC. The whole variable domain, remainder taken from reference TRBV2 and TRBJ1-2, is EPEVTQTPSHQVTQMGQEVILRCVPISNHLYFYWYRQILGQKVEFLVSFYNNEISEKSEIFDDQFSVERPDGSNFTLKIRSTKLEDSAMYFCASSEWGGNYGYTFGSGTRLTVV.

This chain uses TRBV5-1 with TRBJ2-7; the D gene is possibly TRBD2 (6 bases). From germline, CDR1 is SGHRS and CDR2 YFSETQ. The CDR3 has 14 residues. V was pared by 9 bases and J by 5 bases, with 21 bases between. CDR3 coding DNA: TGCGCCACCGCGGAGGGCTCAAGGCTCGACGAGCAGTACTTC. This translates into CATAEGSRLDEQYF.

There are a few counts of this clone. V gene TRBV2 combines with J gene TRBJ1-3; D unresolved. Germline lookup yields CDR1 SNHLY and CDR2 FYNNEI. V lost 7 bases and J 0 bases, leaving 13 bases between the germline ends. This CDR3 spans 15 amino acids. The CDR3 loop is CASKREASSGNTIYF. DNA for the CDR3: TGTGCCAGCAAGAGAGAGGCGAGCTCTGGAAACACCATATATTTT.

The V gene is TRBV6-5, the J gene TRBJ2-7, with 11 nucleotides matching TRBD2. The CDR3 is 15 amino acids. The ends lost 6 bases at V and 0 bases at J; junction bases unmatched: 4. Looked up from germline, CDR1 is MNHEY and CDR2 is SVGAGI. The CDR3 sequence: CASRMTSGVSYEQYF. The DNA for the CDR3 is TGTGCCAGCAGGATGACTAGCGGGGTCTCCTACGAGCAGTACTTC.